The 3 T cell receptor beta chains below come from one sample, sequenced in a study of blood T cell repertoires in COVID-19. Profiled with immunoSEQ multiplex PCR; TCRdb holds only in-frame clones, not every one. The repertoire consists of more than 150,000 clones, with around 87% occurring once and the leading ten covering just under 2.5%. The sample taken for sequencing was peripheral blood. These receptors came from a man aged 35 to 55 with active or convalescent COVID-19.

The chain recombines TRBV5-6 with TRBJ2-1, with 11 bases aligning to TRBD2. CDR1 is SGHDT and CDR2 is YYEEEE in the germline V gene. V gave up 6 bases and J gave up 3 bases; unmatched junction bases: 8. The CDR3 spans 16 residues. CDR3 protein: CASTGGTSGNYNEQFF. For the CDR3, the DNA is TGTGCCAGCACCGGGGGGACTAGCGGAAACTACAATGAGCAGTTCTTC. Based on the CDR3 plus reference TRBV5-6 and TRBJ2-1, the full variable domain is DAGVTQSPTHLIKTRGQQVTLRCSPKSGHDTVSWYQQALGQGPQFIFQYYEEEERQRGNFPDRFSGHQFPNYSSELNVNALLLGDSALYLCASTGGTSGNYNEQFFGPGTRLTVL.

This clone was seen more than once but under ten times. Other DNA sequences from this sample encode an identical CDR3 as well. The V and J genes are TRBV2 and TRBJ2-7; TRBD1 matches at 10 bases. Germline V CDR1 and CDR2: SNHLY, FYNNEI. This CDR3 region has 14 residues. V gave up 5 bases and J gave up 2 bases; unmatched junction bases: 3. As DNA, the CDR3 is TGTGCCAGCAGTCAGGACAGGGGGGCCTACGAGCAGTACTTC. This translates into CASSQDRGAYEQYF.

V usage is TRBV30 and J usage is TRBJ1-2, with D hard to call. Trimming pared 3 bases from V and 2 bases from J, leaving 10 bases between. The CDR3 is 13 amino acids. CDR1 and CDR2 from the germline V gene are GTSNPN and SVGIG (reference sequence). The CDR3 sequence is CAWRTDFNYGYTF. DNA of the CDR3: TGTGCCTGGAGGACCGACTTCAACTATGGCTACACCTTC. The variable domain in full, completed from reference TRBV30 and TRBJ1-2, reads SQTIHQWPATLVQPVGSPLSLECTVEGTSNPNLYWYRQAAGRGLQLLFYSVGIGQISSEVPQNLSASRPQDRQFILSSKKLLLSDSGFYLCAWRTDFNYGYTFGSGTRLTVV.